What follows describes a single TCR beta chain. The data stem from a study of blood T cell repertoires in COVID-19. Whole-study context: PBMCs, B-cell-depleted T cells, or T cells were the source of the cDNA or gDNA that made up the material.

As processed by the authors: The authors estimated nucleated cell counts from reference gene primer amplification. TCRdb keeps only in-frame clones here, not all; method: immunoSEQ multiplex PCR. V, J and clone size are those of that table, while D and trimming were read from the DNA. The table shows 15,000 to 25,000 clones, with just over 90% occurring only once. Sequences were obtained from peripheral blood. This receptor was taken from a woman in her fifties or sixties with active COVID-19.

For the CDR3, the DNA is TGTGCCAGCAGTTTATTAGGTGTCGGTGGGGGGAGGCAGCCCCAGCATTTT. It codes for CASSLLGVGGGRQPQHF. The J gene is TRBJ1-5, the V gene TRBV28, with a tentative D call TRBD1 (5 bases). This CDR3 region has 17 residues. Germline CDR1 and CDR2: MDHEN and SYDVKM. V shed 1 base and J shed 7 bases, with 20 bases lying between them.